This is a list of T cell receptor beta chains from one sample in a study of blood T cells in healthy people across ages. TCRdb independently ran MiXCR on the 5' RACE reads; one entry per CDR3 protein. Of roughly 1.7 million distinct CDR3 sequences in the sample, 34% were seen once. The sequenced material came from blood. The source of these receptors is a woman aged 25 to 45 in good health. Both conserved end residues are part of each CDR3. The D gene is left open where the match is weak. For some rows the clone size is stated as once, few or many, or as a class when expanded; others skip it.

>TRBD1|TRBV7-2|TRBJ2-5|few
TGTGCCAGCAGCTTCGACAGGGGGCTTTCAGAGACCCAGTACTTC
CASSFDRGLSETQYF
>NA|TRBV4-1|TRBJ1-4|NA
TGCGCCAGCAGCCAACGTGACTGGGGTGAAAAACTGTTTTTT
CASSQRDWGEKLFF
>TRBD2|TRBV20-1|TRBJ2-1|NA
TGCAGTGCAAAGCTAGCCGGGACTAGCGGGTCCTACAATGAGCAGTTCTTC
CSAKLAGTSGSYNEQFF
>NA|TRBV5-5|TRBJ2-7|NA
TGTGCCAGCAGCCCGGGACGGGTCCCCTACGAGCAGTACTTC
CASSPGRVPYEQYF
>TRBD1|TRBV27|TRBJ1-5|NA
TGTGCCAGCAGCAGGACAGGTCGAATGGCCCAGCATTTT
CASSRTGRMAQHF
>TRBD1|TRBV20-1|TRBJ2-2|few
TGCAGTGCAACGGACAGGGTTGTGACCGGGGAGCTGTTTTTT
CSATDRVVTGELFF
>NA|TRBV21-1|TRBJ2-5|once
TGTGCCAGCAGCAAAGGAGTACAGATCCAAGGGACCCAGTACTTC
CASSKGVQIQGTQYF
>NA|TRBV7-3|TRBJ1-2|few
TGTGCCAGCAGCTTAAAACAGGGAAGCGGCTACACCTTC
CASSLKQGSGYTF
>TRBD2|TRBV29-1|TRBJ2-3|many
TGCAGCGTTGGACTAGCGGGAGACACAGATACGCAGTATTTT
CSVGLAGDTDTQYF
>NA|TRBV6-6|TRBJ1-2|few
TGTGCCAGCAGTTACTCGTTCGGGTTCCAGGGTGTTGGCTACACCTTC
CASSYSFGFQGVGYTF
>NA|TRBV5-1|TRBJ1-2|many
TGCGCCAGCAGCTTGGCCCAGTCCGGGAGGGGCTACACCTTC
CASSLAQSGRGYTF
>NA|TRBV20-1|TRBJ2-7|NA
TGCAGTGCTAGAGCGAGTATCTACGAGCAGTACTTC
CSARASIYEQYF
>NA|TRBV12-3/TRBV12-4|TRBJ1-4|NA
TGTGCCAGCAGTTTGTCCGCTAATGATGAAAAACTGTTTTTT
CASSLSANDEKLFF
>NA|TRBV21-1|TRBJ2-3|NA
TGTGCCAGCAGCAAAGTCTACCCAGATACGCAGTATTTT
CASSKVYPDTQYF
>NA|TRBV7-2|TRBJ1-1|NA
TGTGCCAGCACCTTAAAACAGCGTCGGGGGGTGGCGAACACTGAAGCTTTCTTT
CASTLKQRRGVANTEAFF
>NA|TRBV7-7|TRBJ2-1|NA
TGTGCCGGCAGCCCGGTGGGCAGGGCCAATGAGCAGTTCTTC
CAGSPVGRANEQFF
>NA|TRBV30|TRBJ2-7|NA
TGTGCCTGGAGGGGTGGTCCCTCCTCCTACGAGCAGTACTTC
CAWRGGPSSYEQYF
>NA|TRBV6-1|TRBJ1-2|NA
TGTGCCAGCAGTGAATACAGGTCCTATGGCTACACCTTC
CASSEYRSYGYTF